The clone carrying this T cell receptor (beta chain) came up once. The sample belongs to a study of blood T cell repertoires in COVID-19. Turning to the study itself: Samples taken during acute and convalescent COVID-19 were collected in the United States, Italy and Spain.

V lost 9 bases and J lost 5, with 19 bases in between. Germline-derived CDR1 and CDR2 are KGHDR and SFDVKD. This CDR3 region has 15 residues. How the authors handled the data: How many nucleated cells were present was estimated from reference gene primer amplification. The assay was immunoSEQ multiplex PCR, and TCRdb's table has in-frame clones only and misses some. That table supplies the V and J calls and clone size; D and trimming were determined from the DNA. The data contain approximately 50,000 clones, 85% to 90% of them singletons. The sample taken for sequencing was peripheral blood. The receptor's source is a human donor in a cohort sampled during active COVID-19. The chain couples TRBV24-1 to TRBJ2-1; a possible D gene is TRBD2 (7 bases). Here the CDR3 reads CATGGAGLNHNEQFF. CDR3 DNA: TGTGCCACCGGGGGGGCCGGCCTTAACCACAATGAGCAGTTCTTC.